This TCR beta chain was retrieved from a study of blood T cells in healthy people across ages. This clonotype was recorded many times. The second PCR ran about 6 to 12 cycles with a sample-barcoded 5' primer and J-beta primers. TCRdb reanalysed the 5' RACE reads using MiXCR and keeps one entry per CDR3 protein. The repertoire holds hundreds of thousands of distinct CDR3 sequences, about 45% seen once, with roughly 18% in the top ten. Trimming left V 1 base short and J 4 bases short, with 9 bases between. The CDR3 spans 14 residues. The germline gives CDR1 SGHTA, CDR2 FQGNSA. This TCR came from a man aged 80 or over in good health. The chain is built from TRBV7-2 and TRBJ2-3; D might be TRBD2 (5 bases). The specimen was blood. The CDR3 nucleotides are TGTGCCAGCAGCTTAGACGGCGGGCCAGATACGCAGTATTTT. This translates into CASSLDGGPDTQYF. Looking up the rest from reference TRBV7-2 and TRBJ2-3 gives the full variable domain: GAGVSQSPSNKVTEKGKDVELRCDPISGHTALYWYRQSLGQGLEFLIYFQGNSAPDKSGLPSDRFSAERTGGSVSTLTIQRTQQEDSAVYLCASSLDGGPDTQYFGPGTRLTVL.